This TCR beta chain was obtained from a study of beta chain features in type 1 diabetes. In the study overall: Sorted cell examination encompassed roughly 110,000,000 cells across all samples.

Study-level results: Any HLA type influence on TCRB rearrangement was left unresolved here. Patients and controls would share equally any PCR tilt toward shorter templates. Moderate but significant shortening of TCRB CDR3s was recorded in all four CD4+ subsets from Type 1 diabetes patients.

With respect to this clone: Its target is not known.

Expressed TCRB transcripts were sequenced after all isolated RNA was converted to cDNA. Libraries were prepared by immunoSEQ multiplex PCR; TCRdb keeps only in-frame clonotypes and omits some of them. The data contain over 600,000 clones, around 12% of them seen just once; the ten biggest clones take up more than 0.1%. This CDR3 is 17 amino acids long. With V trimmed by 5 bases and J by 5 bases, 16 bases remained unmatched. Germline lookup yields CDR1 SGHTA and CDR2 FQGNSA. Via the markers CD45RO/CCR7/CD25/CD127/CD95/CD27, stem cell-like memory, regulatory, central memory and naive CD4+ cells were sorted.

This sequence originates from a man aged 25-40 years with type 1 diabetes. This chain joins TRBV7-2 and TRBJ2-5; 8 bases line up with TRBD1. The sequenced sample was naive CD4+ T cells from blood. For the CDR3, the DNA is TGTGCCAGCAGCGCCCTCCCCCCCTCAGGGGGCTCGGAGACCCAGTACTTC. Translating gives CASSALPPSGGSETQYF.